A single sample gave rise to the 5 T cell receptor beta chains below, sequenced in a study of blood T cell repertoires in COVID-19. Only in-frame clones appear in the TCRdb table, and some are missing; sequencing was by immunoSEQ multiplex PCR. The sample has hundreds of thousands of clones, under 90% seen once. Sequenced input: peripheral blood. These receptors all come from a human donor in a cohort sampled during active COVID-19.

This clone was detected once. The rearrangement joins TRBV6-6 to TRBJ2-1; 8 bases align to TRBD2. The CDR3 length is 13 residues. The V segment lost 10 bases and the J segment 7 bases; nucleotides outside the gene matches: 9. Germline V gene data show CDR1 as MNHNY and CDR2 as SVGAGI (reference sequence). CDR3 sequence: CATGQRESNEQFF. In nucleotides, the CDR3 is TGTGCCACGGGCCAGCGGGAGTCGAATGAGCAGTTCTTC.

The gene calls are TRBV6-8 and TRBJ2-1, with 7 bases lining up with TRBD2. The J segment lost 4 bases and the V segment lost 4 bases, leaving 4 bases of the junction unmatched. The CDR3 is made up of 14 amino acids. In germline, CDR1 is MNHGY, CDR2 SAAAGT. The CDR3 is CASSSGDYYNEQFF. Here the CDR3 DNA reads TGTGCCAGCAGTTCCGGGGACTATTACAATGAGCAGTTCTTC.

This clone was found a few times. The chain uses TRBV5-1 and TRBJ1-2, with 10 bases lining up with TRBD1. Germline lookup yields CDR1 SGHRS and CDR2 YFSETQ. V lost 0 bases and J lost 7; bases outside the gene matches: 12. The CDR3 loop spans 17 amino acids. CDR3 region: CASSLAFRQGAVAGYTF. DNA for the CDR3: TGCGCCAGCAGCTTGGCCTTTAGACAGGGGGCGGTGGCTGGCTACACCTTC.

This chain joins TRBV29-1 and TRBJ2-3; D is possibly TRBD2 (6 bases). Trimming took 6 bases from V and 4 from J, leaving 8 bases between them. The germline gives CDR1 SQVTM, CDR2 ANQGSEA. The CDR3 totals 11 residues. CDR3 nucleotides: TGCAGCGTAGGGAGGTCAGATACGCAGTATTTT. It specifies CSVGRSDTQYF.

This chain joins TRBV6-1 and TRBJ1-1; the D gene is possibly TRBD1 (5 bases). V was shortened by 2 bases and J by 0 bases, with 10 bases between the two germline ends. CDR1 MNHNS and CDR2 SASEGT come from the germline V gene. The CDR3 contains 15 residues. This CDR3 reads CASSEIGGVNTEAFF. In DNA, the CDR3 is TGTGCCAGCAGTGAAATCGGAGGGGTGAACACTGAAGCTTTCTTT.